This TCR beta chain came from a study of naive and memory T cell subsets. Study-level points and caveats: Between naive and memory subsets, TCR abundance power law exponents differed. In naive cells, over 85% of TCR sequences were seen only once. Naive and memory repertoire findings lacked a ground truth for validation.

The V gene's germline CDR1 is MDHEN and CDR2 SYDVKM. With 5 bases clipped from V and 2 bases from J, the junction kept 6 bases outside the gene matches. This CDR3 region has 15 residues. An equimolar mix of two oligonucleotides served as the beta constant-region primer for TRBC1 and TRBC2. The ligated cDNA underwent four PCR rounds using SP2 and nested alpha and beta constant-region primers. Ligation attached a single-stranded oligonucleotide with a 12-nucleotide UMI and the SP2 primer to the cDNA 3' end. TCRdb analysed the UMI-ligation and nested PCR reads with MiXCR anew, one entry per CDR3 protein. The sample carries tens of thousands of distinct CDR3 sequences, approximately 9.2% recorded once. With respect to this clonotype: Its antigen is as yet unknown.

The sample consisted of naive CD8+ T cells from blood. The sequence was collected from a human donor in good health. The chain couples TRBV28 to TRBJ2-3, with 8 bases lining up with TRBD2. The CDR3 nucleotides read TGTGCCAGCAGTCCCACGCGGGGGGCCACAGATACGCAGTATTTT. Translation gives CASSPTRGATDTQYF.